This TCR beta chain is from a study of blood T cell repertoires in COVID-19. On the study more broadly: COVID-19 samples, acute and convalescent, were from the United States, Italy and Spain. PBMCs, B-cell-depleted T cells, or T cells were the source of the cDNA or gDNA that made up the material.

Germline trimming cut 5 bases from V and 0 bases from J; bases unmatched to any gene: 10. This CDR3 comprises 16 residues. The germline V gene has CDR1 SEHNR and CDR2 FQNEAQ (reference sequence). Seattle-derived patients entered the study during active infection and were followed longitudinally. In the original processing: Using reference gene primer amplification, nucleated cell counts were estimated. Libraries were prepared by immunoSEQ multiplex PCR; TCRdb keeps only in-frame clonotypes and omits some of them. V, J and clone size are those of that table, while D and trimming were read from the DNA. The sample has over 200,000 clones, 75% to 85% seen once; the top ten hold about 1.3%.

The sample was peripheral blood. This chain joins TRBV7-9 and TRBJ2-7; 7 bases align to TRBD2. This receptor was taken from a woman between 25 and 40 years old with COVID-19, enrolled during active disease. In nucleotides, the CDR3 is TGTGCCAGCAGCCGCCGGGAGGCACCCAGCTCCTACGAGCAGTACTTC. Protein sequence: CASSRREAPSSYEQYF.